The source of this T cell receptor (beta chain) is a study of blood T cell repertoires in COVID-19. In the study overall: Italy, Spain and the United States were the sources of the convalescent and acute COVID-19 samples. PBMCs, B-cell-depleted T cells, or T cells provided the cDNA or gDNA that made up the material.

Measured with immunoSEQ multiplex PCR; TCRdb has only the in-frame clones, and not every one. The sample lists a few hundred thousand clones, roughly 88% occurring once. Enrollment of patients from Seattle took place during active infection, with longitudinal follow-up. The V end lost 0 bases, the J end lost 3 bases, and 24 bases lay between the germline ends. The germline CDR1 and CDR2 sequences are SGHAT and FQNNGV. The CDR3 covers 19 residues. The V and J genes are TRBV11-2 and TRBJ2-7, with D unclear. The receptor's source is a woman aged 45-59 years with COVID-19, enrolled during active disease. The sample taken for sequencing was peripheral blood. Here the CDR3 DNA reads TGTGCCAGCAGCTTAGATTATCCCACCGGTCGAGCCAAAAACTACGAGCAGTACTTC. Its protein is CASSLDYPTGRAKNYEQYF.